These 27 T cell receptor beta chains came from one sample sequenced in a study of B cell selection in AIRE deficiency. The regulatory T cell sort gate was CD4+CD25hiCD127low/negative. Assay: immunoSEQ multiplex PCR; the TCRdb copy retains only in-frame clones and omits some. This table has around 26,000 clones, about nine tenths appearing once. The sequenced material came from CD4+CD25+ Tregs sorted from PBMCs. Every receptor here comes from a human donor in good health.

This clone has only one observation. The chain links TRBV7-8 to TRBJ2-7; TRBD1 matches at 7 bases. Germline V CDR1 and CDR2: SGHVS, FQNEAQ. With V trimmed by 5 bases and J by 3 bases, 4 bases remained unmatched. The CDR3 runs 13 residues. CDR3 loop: CASSIRQGYEQYF. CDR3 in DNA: TGTGCCAGCAGCATCAGACAGGGCTACGAGCAGTACTTC.

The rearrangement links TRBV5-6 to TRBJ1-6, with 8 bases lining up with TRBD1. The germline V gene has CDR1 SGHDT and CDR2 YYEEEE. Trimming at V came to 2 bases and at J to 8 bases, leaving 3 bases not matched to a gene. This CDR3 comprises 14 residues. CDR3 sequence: CASSFGQGDSPLHF. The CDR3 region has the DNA TGTGCCAGCAGCTTCGGACAGGGCGATTCACCCCTCCACTTT.

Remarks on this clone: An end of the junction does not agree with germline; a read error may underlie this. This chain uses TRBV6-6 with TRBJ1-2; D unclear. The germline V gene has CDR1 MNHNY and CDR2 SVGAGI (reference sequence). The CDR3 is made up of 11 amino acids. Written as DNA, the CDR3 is TGTGCCAGCAGTTACTCGAGGGCCACCTTCTTC. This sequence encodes CASSYSRATFF.

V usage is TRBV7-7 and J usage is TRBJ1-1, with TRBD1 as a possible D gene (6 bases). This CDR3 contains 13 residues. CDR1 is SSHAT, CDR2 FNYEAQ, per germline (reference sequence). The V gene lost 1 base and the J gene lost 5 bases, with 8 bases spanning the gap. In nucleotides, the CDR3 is TGTGCCAGCAGCTTAGTCAGGGGTACTGAAGCTTTCTTT. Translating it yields CASSLVRGTEAFF.

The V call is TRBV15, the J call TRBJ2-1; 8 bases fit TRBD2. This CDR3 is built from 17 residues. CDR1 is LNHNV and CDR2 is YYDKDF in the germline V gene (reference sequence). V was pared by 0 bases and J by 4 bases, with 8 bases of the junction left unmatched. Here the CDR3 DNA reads TGTGCCACCAGCAGAGACCCTGCGGGGGGTTCATACAATGAGCAGTTCTTC. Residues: CATSRDPAGGSYNEQFF.

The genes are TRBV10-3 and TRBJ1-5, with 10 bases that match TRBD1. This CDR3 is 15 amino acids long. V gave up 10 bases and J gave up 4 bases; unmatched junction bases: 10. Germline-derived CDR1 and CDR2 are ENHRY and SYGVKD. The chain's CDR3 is CATMNDRGPNQPQHF. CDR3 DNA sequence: TGTGCCACGATGAACGACAGGGGGCCTAATCAGCCCCAGCATTTT.

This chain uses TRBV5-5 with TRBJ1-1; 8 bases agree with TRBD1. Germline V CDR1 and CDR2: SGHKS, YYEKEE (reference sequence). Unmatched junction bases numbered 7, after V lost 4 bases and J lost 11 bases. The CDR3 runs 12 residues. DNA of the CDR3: TGTGCCAGCAGCGAGGACAGGGTGCGTGCTTTCTTT. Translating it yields CASSEDRVRAFF.

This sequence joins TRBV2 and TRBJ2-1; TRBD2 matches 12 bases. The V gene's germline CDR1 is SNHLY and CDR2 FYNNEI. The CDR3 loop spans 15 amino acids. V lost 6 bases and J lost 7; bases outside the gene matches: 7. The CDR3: CASRETSGGGNEQFF. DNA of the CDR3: TGTGCCAGCAGAGAGACTAGCGGGGGAGGAAATGAGCAGTTCTTC.

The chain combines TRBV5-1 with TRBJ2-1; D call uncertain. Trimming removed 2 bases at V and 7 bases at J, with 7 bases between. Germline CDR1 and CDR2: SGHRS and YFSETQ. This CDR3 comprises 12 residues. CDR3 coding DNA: TGCGCCAGCAGCTTCTGGAGTAATGAGCAGTTCTTC. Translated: CASSFWSNEQFF.

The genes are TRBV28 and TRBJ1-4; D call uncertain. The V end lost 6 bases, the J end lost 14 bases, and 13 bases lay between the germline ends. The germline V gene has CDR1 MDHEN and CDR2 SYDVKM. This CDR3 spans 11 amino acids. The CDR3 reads CASSPRRRLFF. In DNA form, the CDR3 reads TGTGCCAGCAGCCCGCGCCGGAGGCTGTTTTTT.

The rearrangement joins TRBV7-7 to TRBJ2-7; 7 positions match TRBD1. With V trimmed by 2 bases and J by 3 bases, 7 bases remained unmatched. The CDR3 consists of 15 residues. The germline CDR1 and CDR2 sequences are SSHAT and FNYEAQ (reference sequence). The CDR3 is CASSLNRDSGYEQYF. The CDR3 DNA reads TGTGCCAGCAGCTTAAACCGGGACAGTGGCTACGAGCAGTACTTC. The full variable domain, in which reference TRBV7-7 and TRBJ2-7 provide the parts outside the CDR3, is GAGVSQSPRYKVTKRGQDVTLRCDPISSHATLYWYQQALGQGPEFLTYFNYEAQPDKSGLPSDRFSAERPEGSISTLTIQRTEQRDSAMYRCASSLNRDSGYEQYFGPGTRLTVT.

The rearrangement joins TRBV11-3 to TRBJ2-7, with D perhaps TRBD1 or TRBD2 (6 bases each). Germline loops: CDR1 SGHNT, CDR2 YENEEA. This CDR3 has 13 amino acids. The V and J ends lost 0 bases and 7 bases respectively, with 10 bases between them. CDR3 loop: CASSLEGGYEQYF. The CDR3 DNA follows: TGTGCCAGCAGCTTAGAAGGGGGGTATGAGCAGTACTTC.

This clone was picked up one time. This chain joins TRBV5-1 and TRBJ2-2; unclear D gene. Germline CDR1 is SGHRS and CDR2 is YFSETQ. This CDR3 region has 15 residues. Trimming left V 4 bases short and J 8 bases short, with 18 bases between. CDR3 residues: CASSPPGSTGGELFF. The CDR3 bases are TGCGCCAGCAGCCCCCCTGGTAGCACTGGGGGGGAGCTGTTTTTT.

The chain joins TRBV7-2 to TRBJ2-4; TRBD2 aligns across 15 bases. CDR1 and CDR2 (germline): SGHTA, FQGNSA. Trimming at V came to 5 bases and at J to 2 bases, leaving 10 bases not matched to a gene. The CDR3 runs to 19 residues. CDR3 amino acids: CASSPPGTSGGTPKNIQYF. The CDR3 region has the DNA TGTGCCAGCAGCCCCCCGGGGACTAGCGGGGGGACTCCCAAAAACATTCAGTACTTC.

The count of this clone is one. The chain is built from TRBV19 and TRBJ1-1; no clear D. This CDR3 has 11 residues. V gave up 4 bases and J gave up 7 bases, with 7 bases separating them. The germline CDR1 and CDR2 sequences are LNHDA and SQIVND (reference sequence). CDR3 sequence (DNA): TGTGCCAGTAGTACGTCAGTTGAAGCTTTCTTT. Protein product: CASSTSVEAFF. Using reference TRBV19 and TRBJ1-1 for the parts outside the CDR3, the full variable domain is DGGITQSPKYLFRKEGQNVTLSCEQNLNHDAMYWYRQDPGQGLRLIYYSQIVNDFQKGDIAEGYSVSREKKESFPLTVTSAQKNPTAFYLCASSTSVEAFFGQGTRLTVV.

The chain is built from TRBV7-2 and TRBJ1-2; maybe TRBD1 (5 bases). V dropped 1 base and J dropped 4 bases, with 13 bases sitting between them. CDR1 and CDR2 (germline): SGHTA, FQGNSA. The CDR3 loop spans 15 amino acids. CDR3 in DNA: TGTGCCAGCAGCTTAGGGTACAGGCCATCCTATGGCTACACCTTC. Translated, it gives CASSLGYRPSYGYTF. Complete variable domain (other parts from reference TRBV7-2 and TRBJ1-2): GAGVSQSPSNKVTEKGKDVELRCDPISGHTALYWYRQSLGQGLEFLIYFQGNSAPDKSGLPSDRFSAERTGGSVSTLTIQRTQQEDSAVYLCASSLGYRPSYGYTFGSGTRLTVV.

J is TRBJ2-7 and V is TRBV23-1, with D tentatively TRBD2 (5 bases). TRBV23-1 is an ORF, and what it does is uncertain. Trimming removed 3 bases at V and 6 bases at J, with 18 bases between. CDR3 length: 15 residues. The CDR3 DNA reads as TGCGCCAGCAGTCAGAGGGCTGGGAAGCCCCCCGAGCAGTACTTC. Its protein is CASSQRAGKPPEQYF.

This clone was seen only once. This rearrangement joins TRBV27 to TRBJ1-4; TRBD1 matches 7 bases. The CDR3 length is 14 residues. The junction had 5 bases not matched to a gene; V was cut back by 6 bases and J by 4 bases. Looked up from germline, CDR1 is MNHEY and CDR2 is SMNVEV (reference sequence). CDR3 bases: TGTGCCAGCAGGAGACAGGGCTTTAATGAAAAACTGTTTTTT. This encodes CASRRQGFNEKLFF.

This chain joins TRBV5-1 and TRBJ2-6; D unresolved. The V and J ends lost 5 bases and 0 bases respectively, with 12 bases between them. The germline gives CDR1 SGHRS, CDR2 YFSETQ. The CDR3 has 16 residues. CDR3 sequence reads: CASRETSVSGANVLTF. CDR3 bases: TGCGCCAGCAGAGAGACGAGCGTCTCTGGGGCCAACGTCCTGACTTTC.

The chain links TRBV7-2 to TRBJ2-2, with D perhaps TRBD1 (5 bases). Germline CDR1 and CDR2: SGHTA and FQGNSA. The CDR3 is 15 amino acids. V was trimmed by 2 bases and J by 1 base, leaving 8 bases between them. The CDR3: CASSLQGLNTGELFF. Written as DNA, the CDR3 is TGTGCCAGCAGCTTACAGGGCTTGAACACCGGGGAGCTGTTTTTT.

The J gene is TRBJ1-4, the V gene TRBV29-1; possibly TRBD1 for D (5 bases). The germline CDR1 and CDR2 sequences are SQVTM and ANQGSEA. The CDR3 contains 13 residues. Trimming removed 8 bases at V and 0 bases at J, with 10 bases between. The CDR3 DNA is TGCAGCACCCAGGGCTCAACTAATGAAAAACTGTTTTTT. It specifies CSTQGSTNEKLFF.

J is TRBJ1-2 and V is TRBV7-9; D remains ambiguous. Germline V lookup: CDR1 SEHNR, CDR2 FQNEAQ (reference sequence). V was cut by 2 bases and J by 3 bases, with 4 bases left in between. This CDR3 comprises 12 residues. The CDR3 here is CASSLQDYGYTF. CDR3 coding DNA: TGTGCCAGCAGCTTACAGGACTATGGCTACACCTTC.

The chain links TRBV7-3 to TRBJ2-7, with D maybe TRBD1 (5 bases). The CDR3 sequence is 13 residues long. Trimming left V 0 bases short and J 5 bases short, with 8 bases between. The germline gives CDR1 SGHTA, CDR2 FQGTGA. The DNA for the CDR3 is TGTGCCAGCAGCTTAACTCCGGACAACGAGCAGTACTTC. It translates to CASSLTPDNEQYF.

CDR3 loop: CASFPHSGGQETQYF. Here the CDR3 DNA reads TGTGCCAGCTTTCCGCACAGCGGGGGGCAAGAGACCCAGTACTTC. The chain links TRBV7-2 to TRBJ2-5, with TRBD2 matching 9 bases. V lost 8 bases and J lost 2; bases outside the gene matches: 9. Germline assignment: CDR1 SGHTA and CDR2 FQGNSA. The CDR3 loop spans 15 amino acids.

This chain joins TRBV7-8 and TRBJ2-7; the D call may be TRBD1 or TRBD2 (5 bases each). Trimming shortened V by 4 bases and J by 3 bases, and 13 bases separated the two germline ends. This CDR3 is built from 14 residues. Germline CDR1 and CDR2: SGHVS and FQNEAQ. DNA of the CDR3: TGTGCCAGCAGCTCCCCGGGGCTCGGCTACGAGCAGTACTTC. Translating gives CASSSPGLGYEQYF.

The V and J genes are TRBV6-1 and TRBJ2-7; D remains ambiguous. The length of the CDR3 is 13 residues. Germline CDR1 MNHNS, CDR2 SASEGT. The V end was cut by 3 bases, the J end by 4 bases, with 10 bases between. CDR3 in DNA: TGTGCCAGCAGTGATTACCCCGGTTACGAGCAGTACTTC. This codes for CASSDYPGYEQYF.

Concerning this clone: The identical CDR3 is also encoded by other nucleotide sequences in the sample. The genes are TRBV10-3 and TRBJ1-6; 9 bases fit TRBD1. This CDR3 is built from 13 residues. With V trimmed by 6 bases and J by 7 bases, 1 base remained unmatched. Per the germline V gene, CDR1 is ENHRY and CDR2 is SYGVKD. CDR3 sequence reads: CAIRGQGNSPLHF. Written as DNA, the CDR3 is TGTGCCATCAGAGGACAGGGGAATTCACCCCTCCACTTT.